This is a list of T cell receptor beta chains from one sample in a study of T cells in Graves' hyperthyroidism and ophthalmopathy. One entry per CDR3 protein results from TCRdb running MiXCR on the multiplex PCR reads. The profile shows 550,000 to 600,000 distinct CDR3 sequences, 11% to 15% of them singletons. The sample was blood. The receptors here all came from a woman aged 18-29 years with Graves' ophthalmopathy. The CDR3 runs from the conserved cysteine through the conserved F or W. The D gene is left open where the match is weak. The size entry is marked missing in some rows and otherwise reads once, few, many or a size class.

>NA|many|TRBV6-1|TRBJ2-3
TGTGCCAGCAGTCCCCATAGGGATACGCAGTATTTT
CASSPHRDTQYF
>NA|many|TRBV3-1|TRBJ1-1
TGTGCCAGCAGCCGTGGGACTCGGGGGGGAGCTTTCTTT
CASSRGTRGGAFF
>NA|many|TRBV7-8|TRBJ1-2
TGTGCCAGCAGCTTAGGGGATTCAGACGACTATGGCTACACCTTC
CASSLGDSDDYGYTF
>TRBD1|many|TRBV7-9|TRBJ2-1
TGTGCCAGCAGCCTTCGGACAGGAGAATACAATGAGCAGTTCTTC
CASSLRTGEYNEQFF
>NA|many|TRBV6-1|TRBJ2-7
TGTGCCAGCCGTACCCCGACGCTTGAGAGCTCCTACGAGCAGTACTTC
CASRTPTLESSYEQYF
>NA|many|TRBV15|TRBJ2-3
TGTGCCACCAGCAGAGATGGGGCGGACACCCCGGAAAATACGCAGTATTTT
CATSRDGADTPENTQYF
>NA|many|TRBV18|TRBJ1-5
TGTGCCAGCTCACCCTTGTCAGGGACCGAGGGCAATCAGCCCCAGCATTTT
CASSPLSGTEGNQPQHF
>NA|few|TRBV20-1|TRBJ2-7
TGCAGTGCTAGCAGGAGCTCCCACGAGCAGTACTTC
CSASRSSHEQYF
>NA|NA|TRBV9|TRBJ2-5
TGTGCCAGCAGCGTAGGAGCGGAGGGGTGGGAGACCCAGTACTTC
CASSVGAEGWETQYF
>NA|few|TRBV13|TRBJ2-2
TGTGCCAGCAGCTTAGGCTGGGCGAACACCGGGGAGCTGTTTTTT
CASSLGWANTGELFF
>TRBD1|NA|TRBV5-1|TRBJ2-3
TGCGCCAGCAGCTCACAGGGGACAGGGGGCACAGATACGCAGTATTTT
CASSSQGTGGTDTQYF
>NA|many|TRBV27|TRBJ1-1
TGTGCCAGCAGCTTATCCGGGGGAACTGAAGCTTTCTTT
CASSLSGGTEAFF
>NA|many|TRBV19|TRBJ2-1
TGTGCCAGTAGTATAGATCCGCAACAACACAATGAGCAGTTCTTC
CASSIDPQQHNEQFF
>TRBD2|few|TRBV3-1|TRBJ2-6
TGTGCCAGCAGCCCAGGGACTAGCGGACTCTCTGGGGCCAACGTCCTGACTTTC
CASSPGTSGLSGANVLTF
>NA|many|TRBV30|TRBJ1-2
TGTGCCTGGATCCGGACAGACCAGAACTATGGCTACACCTTC
CAWIRTDQNYGYTF
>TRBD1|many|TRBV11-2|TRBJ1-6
TGTGCCAGCAGCTTAGACGCCGACAGGGCTACAAGCAAACCCCTCCACTTT
CASSLDADRATSKPLHF
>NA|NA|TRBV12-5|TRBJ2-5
TGTGCTAGTCTGGGGTATCAAGAGACCCAGTACTTC
CASLGYQETQYF
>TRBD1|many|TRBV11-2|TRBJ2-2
TGTGCCGTGGGACAGGGGAGTTTAGACACCGGGGAGCTGTTTTTT
CAVGQGSLDTGELFF
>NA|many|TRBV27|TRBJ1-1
TGTGCCAGCAGTTTAGCCGGGACCGCTGAAGCTTTCTTT
CASSLAGTAEAFF
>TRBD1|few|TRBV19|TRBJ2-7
TGTGCCAGTAGTATAGCCCGGGACAGCCGCTACGAGCAGTACTTC
CASSIARDSRYEQYF
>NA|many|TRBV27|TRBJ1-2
TGTGCCAGCAGTTTCCGGGACCGGCCTCTAACGGATGGCTACACCTTC
CASSFRDRPLTDGYTF
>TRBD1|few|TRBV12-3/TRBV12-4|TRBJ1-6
TGTGCCAGCAAACCGGACAGGGTCGGATATTCACCCCTCCACTTT
CASKPDRVGYSPLHF
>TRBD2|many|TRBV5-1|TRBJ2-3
TGCGCCAGCAGCTTCCCCAGCGGGAGGGCTGATACGCAGTATTTT
CASSFPSGRADTQYF
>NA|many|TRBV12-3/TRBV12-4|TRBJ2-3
TGTGCCAGCAGTTTAAACCTAGGTAGCACAGATACGCAGTATTTT
CASSLNLGSTDTQYF
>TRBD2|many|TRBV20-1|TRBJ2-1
TGCAGTGCTGGATATAGCGGGATCATCGATAGGGAGCAGTTCTTC
CSAGYSGIIDREQFF
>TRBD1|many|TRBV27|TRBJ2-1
TGTGCCAGCAGTTTTACAGGGGGTAATACCTACAATGAGCAGTTCTTC
CASSFTGGNTYNEQFF
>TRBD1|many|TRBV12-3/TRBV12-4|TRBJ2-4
TGTGCCAGCACCCCCCGGACAGGCCCCGCTTTAGCCAAAAACATTCAGTACTTC
CASTPRTGPALAKNIQYF
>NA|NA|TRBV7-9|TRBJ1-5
TGTGCCAGCAGTCCTAATAGCAATCGGCCCCAGCATTTT
CASSPNSNRPQHF
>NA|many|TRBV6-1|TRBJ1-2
TGTGCCAGCAGTGAAGCGGTCGGTGACAGTTTAGAGTATGGCTACACCTTC
CASSEAVGDSLEYGYTF
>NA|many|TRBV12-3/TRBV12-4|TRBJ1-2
TGTGCCAGCACCCGGGAGGGACGCTATGGCTACACCTTC
CASTREGRYGYTF
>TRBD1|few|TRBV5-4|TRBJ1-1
TGTGCCAGCAGCTTGGGGGGACAGTTGCCGAAAGCTTTCTTT
CASSLGGQLPKAFF
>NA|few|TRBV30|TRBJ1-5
TGTGCCTTAAGCCGGAGCTATAGCAATCAGCCCCAGCATTTT
CALSRSYSNQPQHF
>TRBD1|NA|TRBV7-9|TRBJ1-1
TGTGCCAGCAGCCCCAACATCGGACAGGGTGGGGTTGAAGCTTTCTTT
CASSPNIGQGGVEAFF
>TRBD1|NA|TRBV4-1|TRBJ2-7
TGCGCCAGCAGCCACCCACCGGGACAGGGGGCAGGGGAGCAGTACTTC
CASSHPPGQGAGEQYF
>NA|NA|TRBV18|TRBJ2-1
TGTGCCAGCTCTCAAAGCCTAGCGCCCTCCTACAATGAGCAGTTCTTC
CASSQSLAPSYNEQFF
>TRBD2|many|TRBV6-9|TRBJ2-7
TGTGCCAGCAGTTATTCGACTAGCTCTTACGAGCAGTACTTC
CASSYSTSSYEQYF
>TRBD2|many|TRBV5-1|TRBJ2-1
TGCGCCAGCAGCACCGGCGGGAGGGCGGGGACTGAGCAGTTCTTC
CASSTGGRAGTEQFF
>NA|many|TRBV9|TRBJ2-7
TGTGCCAGCAGCGTAGAGACTTCGCCACGAAACGAGCAGTACTTC
CASSVETSPRNEQYF
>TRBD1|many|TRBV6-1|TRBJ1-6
TGTGCCAGCACCCTAGGGACAGGGGCGATTAATTCACCCCTCCACTTT
CASTLGTGAINSPLHF
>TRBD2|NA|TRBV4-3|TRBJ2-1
TGCGCCAGCAGCCAATCCCTTAAGCGGGAATGGTTCAATGAGCAGTTCTTC
CASSQSLKREWFNEQFF
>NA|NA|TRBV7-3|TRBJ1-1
TGTGCCAGCAGCTCCCCCGGGGGGAAAACTGAAGCTTTCTTT
CASSSPGGKTEAFF
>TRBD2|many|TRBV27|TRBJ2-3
TGTGCCAGCAGTCAAATAGGACTAGCGGGCACAGATACGCAGTATTTT
CASSQIGLAGTDTQYF
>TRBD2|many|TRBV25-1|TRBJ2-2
TGTGCCAGCAGTGGGCTAGCGGGAATGTTTGCCGGGGAGCTGTTTTTT
CASSGLAGMFAGELFF
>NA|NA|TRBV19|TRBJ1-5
TGTGCCAGTAGTATAGCCGGTCGGAATCAGCCCCAGCATTTT
CASSIAGRNQPQHF
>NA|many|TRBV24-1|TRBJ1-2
TGTGCCACCAGTACGGGTGGAGGCTATGGCTACACCTTC
CATSTGGGYGYTF